The next 15 T cell receptor beta chains were all read from a single sample in a study of regulatory T cells in long-lasting Graves disease. For TCR beta, libraries came from iRepertoire HTBI primers and Arm-PCR of CDR3 regions. Using its own MiXCR run on the multiplex PCR reads, TCRdb lists one record per CDR3 protein. The table lists 380,000 or so distinct CDR3 sequences, 16% of them singletons. The time point is: newly diagnosed GD, antithyroid drugs for less than 3 months. RNA isolated from PBMCs was used to make the TCR library. The data also belong to a second study, concerning T cells in Graves' hyperthyroidism and ophthalmopathy.

The specimen was peripheral blood mononuclear cells (PBMCs), collected at new diagnosis, from a patient treated with antithyroid drugs. These TCRs come from a woman aged 18-30 years with Graves disease.

The table lists this clonotype with a few counts. This sequence joins TRBV9 and TRBJ2-1; D is perhaps TRBD1 or TRBD2 (6 bases each). Germline CDR1 is SGDLS and CDR2 is YYNGEE. The CDR3 sequence is 14 residues long. The V end lost 0 bases, the J end lost 8 bases, and 12 bases lay between the germline ends. The CDR3 loop reads CASSVGSGADEQFF. CDR3 nucleotide sequence: TGTGCCAGCAGCGTAGGTTCGGGGGCCGATGAGCAGTTCTTC.

This clonotype was seen at least ten times. This chain links TRBV5-1 with TRBJ2-5, with 10 bases identical to TRBD1. CDR1 and CDR2 (germline): SGHRS, YFSETQ. J gave up 2 bases and V 7 bases, and 8 bases lay outside the gene matches. This CDR3 is 15 amino acids long. As DNA, the CDR3 is TGCGCCAGCCGTCTAGACAGGGGGCCTCAAGAGACCCAGTACTTC. Translating gives CASRLDRGPQETQYF.

This clonotype was found a few times. V is TRBV2 and J is TRBJ2-5; D unresolved. The germline CDR1 and CDR2 sequences are SNHLY and FYNNEI. This CDR3 comprises 12 residues. The V end was cut by 7 bases, the J end by 0 bases, with 6 bases between. The CDR3 spells CASTDNQETQYF. In DNA, the CDR3 is TGTGCCAGCACAGACAACCAAGAGACCCAGTACTTC.

This clonotype came up many times. The rearrangement links TRBV12-3 or TRBV12-4 to TRBJ2-1; 7 bases agree with TRBD1. Trimming at V came to 7 bases and at J to 7 bases, leaving 4 bases not matched to a gene. The CDR3 spans 12 residues. For the CDR3, the DNA is TGTGCCAGCACCAGGACAGGAAATGAGCAGTTCTTC. Amino acid sequence: CASTRTGNEQFF.

The CDR3 sequence: CAWNRGRNSPLHF. The CDR3 bases are TGTGCCTGGAACAGGGGGCGGAATTCACCCCTCCACTTT. The chain is built from TRBV30 and TRBJ1-6, with 9 bases that match TRBD1. The J segment lost 7 bases and the V segment lost 4 bases, leaving 2 bases of the junction unmatched. This CDR3 spans 13 amino acids. CDR1 is GTSNPN, CDR2 SVGIG, per germline (reference sequence).

This clonotype was observed many times. This CDR3 reads CASSLDGSNQPQHF. The DNA for the CDR3 is TGCGCCAGCAGCTTGGACGGCAGCAATCAGCCCCAGCATTTT. The chain links TRBV5-1 to TRBJ1-5, with unresolved D. The CDR3 runs 14 residues. Germline V CDR1 and CDR2: SGHRS, YFSETQ. V lost 0 bases and J lost 1, with 5 bases in between.

V and J are TRBV20-1 and TRBJ2-7; 11 nucleotides agree with TRBD2. The germline CDR1 and CDR2 sequences are DFQATT and SNEGSKA (reference sequence). This CDR3 is 17 amino acids long. J was trimmed by 3 bases and V by 0 bases; bases with no gene match: 10. CDR3 sequence (DNA): TGCAGTGCTAGAGATCGTAGTAGCGGGAGGGCAGGCTACGAGCAGTACTTC. This gives the protein CSARDRSSGRAGYEQYF.

Concerning this clonotype itself: One end of the junction is discordant with germline, which a read error may explain. The V gene is TRBV20-1, the J gene TRBJ2-3; tentative D call: TRBD1 (6 bases). Looked up from germline, CDR1 is DFQATT and CDR2 is SNEGSKA (reference sequence). There are 14 residues in the CDR3. Written as DNA, the CDR3 is TGCAGTGCTCGAGAGACAGGTATTGGAGATACGCAGTATTTT. Its protein is CSARETGIGDTQYF.

The rearrangement joins TRBV20-1 to TRBJ2-2; D not resolved. V lost 1 base and J 1 base, leaving 7 bases between the germline ends. The CDR3 runs 14 residues. Germline CDR1 DFQATT, CDR2 SNEGSKA (reference sequence). CDR3 protein: CSARVAENTGELFF. The CDR3 DNA reads as TGCAGTGCTAGAGTAGCCGAGAACACCGGGGAGCTGTTTTTT.

This clonotype was recorded many times. CDR3 DNA: TGTGCCAGCAGCCCTGGACTAGCGGGAGGCAAAAAAGACAATGAGCAGTTCTTC. The encoded protein is CASSPGLAGGKKDNEQFF. The chain links TRBV11-1 to TRBJ2-1; 14 bases are shared with TRBD2. The CDR3 sequence is 18 residues long. The germline gives CDR1 SGHAT, CDR2 FQDESV (reference sequence). The V and J ends lost 5 bases and 5 bases, in that order; junction bases with no gene match: 11.

With respect to this clonotype: This may be a read error: a much more frequent sequence differs by one nucleotide. Since the CDR3 does not end with the conserved phenylalanine or tryptophan, this likely comes from a read error. This chain joins TRBV6-1 and TRBJ2-7, with a possible D match to TRBD1 (6 bases). CDR1 and CDR2 (germline): MNHNS, SASEGT. This CDR3 is built from 14 residues. Trimming left V 8 bases short and J 2 bases short, with 16 bases between. The CDR3: CASAERQDTYEQYL. CDR3 DNA: TGTGCCAGCGCCGAAAGACAGGACACCTACGAGCAGTACCTC.

In this sample, this clonotype turned up a few times. V usage is TRBV12-3 or TRBV12-4 and J usage is TRBJ2-6, with a possible D match to TRBD1 (7 bases). V was clipped by 3 bases and J by 2 bases, with 14 bases between them. CDR3 length equals 17 residues. The CDR3 DNA sequence: TGTGCCAGCAGTTTTTCAGGGGGAGGCACTGGGGCCAACGTCCTGACTTTC. Its protein is CASSFSGGGTGANVLTF.

This rearrangement joins TRBV30 to TRBJ2-2, with 9 bases matching TRBD1. This CDR3 contains 15 residues. Losses at the gene ends were 3 bases for V and 6 bases for J; bases not matched to a gene: 8. Germline V lookup: CDR1 GTSNPN, CDR2 SVGIG (reference sequence). CDR3 coding DNA: TGTGCCTGGAGGACGCGGGACAGGGCGTCCGGGGAGCTGTTTTTT. Residues: CAWRTRDRASGELFF.

This clonotype was counted a few times. V usage is TRBV4-1 and J usage is TRBJ1-1; 8 nucleotides line up with TRBD1. The junction had 7 bases not matched to a gene; V was cut back by 3 bases and J by 1 base. The CDR3 has 16 residues. Germline assignment: CDR1 MGHRA and CDR2 YSYEKL. The CDR3 DNA reads as TGCGCCAGCAGCCACCCAGGGGGCGCAGCGAACACTGAAGCTTTCTTT. It yields the protein CASSHPGGAANTEAFF.

A few counts support this clonotype. V usage is TRBV5-1 and J usage is TRBJ2-5; perhaps D is TRBD1 or TRBD2 (5 bases each). From germline, CDR1 is SGHRS and CDR2 YFSETQ. This CDR3 is 16 amino acids long. V was cut by 2 bases and J by 4 bases, with 18 bases left in between. The CDR3 is CASSFYEVGGTETQYF. As DNA, the CDR3 is TGCGCCAGCAGCTTTTATGAGGTTGGGGGTACAGAGACCCAGTACTTC.